The rows below give T cell receptor beta chains drawn from one sample of a study of T cell repertoires in cytomegalovirus infection. TCRdb re-analysed the reads in MiXCR, keeping a single row per CDR3 protein. The data contain 350,000 to 550,000 distinct CDR3 sequences, about a third of them singletons. The material sequenced was PBMCs. These receptors were obtained from a human donor in good health (CMV status not recorded). Some clones in this sample may be carry-over from other donors' samples. CDR3s leave out the opening cysteine and the closing phenylalanine or tryptophan. D genes are given only for firm matches.

CDR3 protein: ASSGQIANTGELF
D gene: -
J gene: TRBJ2-2
V gene: TRBV6-6

CDR3 protein: ASSPERATNEKLF
D gene: -
J gene: TRBJ1-4
V gene: TRBV6-6

CDR3 protein: ASSLAGGVSGNTIY
D gene: -
J gene: TRBJ1-3
V gene: TRBV7-6

CDR3 protein: ASQAGRVLNNEQF
D gene: -
J gene: TRBJ2-1
V gene: TRBV5-4

CDR3 protein: ASSEAGGAINYGYT
D gene: -
J gene: TRBJ1-2
V gene: TRBV6-1

CDR3 protein: ASRPGGSTDTQY
D gene: TRBD2
J gene: TRBJ2-3
V gene: TRBV6-2/TRBV6-3

CDR3 protein: ASSAGDRAIRMEQF
D gene: TRBD1
J gene: TRBJ2-1
V gene: TRBV5-4

CDR3 protein: ASSLERTSGLNEQF
D gene: TRBD2
J gene: TRBJ2-1
V gene: TRBV7-9

CDR3 protein: SAPAASSYEQY
D gene: -
J gene: TRBJ2-7
V gene: TRBV20-1

CDR3 protein: ASSRGGAQGEQY
D gene: TRBD2
J gene: TRBJ2-7
V gene: TRBV28

CDR3 protein: ASSSYIRQGVIYGYT
D gene: TRBD1
J gene: TRBJ1-2
V gene: TRBV28

CDR3 protein: ASRDILAEQF
D gene: -
J gene: TRBJ2-1
V gene: TRBV28

CDR3 protein: ASSFPLASSYNEQF
D gene: -
J gene: TRBJ2-1
V gene: TRBV19

CDR3 protein: ASSPGYPLGYT
D gene: -
J gene: TRBJ1-2
V gene: TRBV7-8

CDR3 protein: ASFKARAVTEAF
D gene: -
J gene: TRBJ1-1
V gene: TRBV6-1

CDR3 protein: AWSISFSYEQY
D gene: -
J gene: TRBJ2-7
V gene: TRBV30

CDR3 protein: AISEQPSGNTIY
D gene: -
J gene: TRBJ1-3
V gene: TRBV10-3

CDR3 protein: ASSSDGVAGELF
D gene: -
J gene: TRBJ2-2
V gene: TRBV6-8

CDR3 protein: ASIDGQGGADTQY
D gene: TRBD1
J gene: TRBJ2-3
V gene: TRBV6-1

CDR3 protein: ASSPGTAGSGANVLT
D gene: -
J gene: TRBJ2-6
V gene: TRBV7-4

CDR3 protein: ASSWRDITYNEQF
D gene: -
J gene: TRBJ2-1
V gene: TRBV6-2/TRBV6-3

CDR3 protein: ASRANTGADTQY
D gene: -
J gene: TRBJ2-3
V gene: TRBV6-4

CDR3 protein: SAVRDSNQPQH
D gene: -
J gene: TRBJ1-5
V gene: TRBV20-1

CDR3 protein: ASSLASLSGSSYNSPLH
D gene: -
J gene: TRBJ1-6
V gene: TRBV7-8

CDR3 protein: AGEIQGTGSYNEQF
D gene: -
J gene: TRBJ2-1
V gene: TRBV6-1

CDR3 protein: ASSPLKPAGGPTDTQY
D gene: TRBD2
J gene: TRBJ2-3
V gene: TRBV6-5

CDR3 protein: ASSELLQGGEAF
D gene: -
J gene: TRBJ1-1
V gene: TRBV6-1

CDR3 protein: ASSLYHGQGTFISSMNTEAF
D gene: TRBD1
J gene: TRBJ1-1
V gene: TRBV7-8

CDR3 protein: ASSIDLGGPNGYT
D gene: -
J gene: TRBJ1-2
V gene: TRBV19

CDR3 protein: ASSFSPGVEKETQY
D gene: -
J gene: TRBJ2-5
V gene: TRBV11-2

CDR3 protein: ASSLGGTGGVTHGYT
D gene: TRBD1
J gene: TRBJ1-2
V gene: TRBV7-2

CDR3 protein: ASATGVSGNTIY
D gene: -
J gene: TRBJ1-3
V gene: TRBV6-6

CDR3 protein: ASSHRRGSHLSGEQY
D gene: -
J gene: TRBJ2-7
V gene: TRBV5-6